The 18 T cell receptor beta chains in this list originate from one sample, sequenced in a study of T cell repertoires in cytomegalovirus infection. TCRdb used MiXCR to reprocess the reads, holding one entry per CDR3 protein. The table shows about 27,000 distinct CDR3 sequences, with around 19% occurring only once. Their antigens remain unidentified. The sample in question was CD8+ T cells from cultured PBMCs, obtained from culture after CMV antigen stimulation. These receptors came from a human donor in good health (CMV status not recorded). Some clones in this sample may be carry-over from other donors' samples.

The chain is built from TRBV6-2 or TRBV6-3 and TRBJ2-5; 7 nucleotides align to TRBD2. The ends lost 2 bases at V and 2 bases at J; junction bases unmatched: 8. The CDR3 has 16 amino acids. Germline V gene data show CDR1 as MNHEY and CDR2 as SVGEGT. The CDR3 region has the DNA TGTGCCAGCAGTTACGCGGGAGAAGAGGAGCAAGAGACCCAGTACTTC. Residues: CASSYAGEEEQETQYF.

In nucleotides, the CDR3 is TGTGCCAGTAGTACAGGCCAGCAGTCCTACTATGGCTACACCTTC. It translates to CASSTGQQSYYGYTF. V is TRBV19 and J is TRBJ1-2, with no clear D. The CDR3 loop spans 15 amino acids. V was clipped by 4 bases and J by 3 bases, with 15 bases between them. The germline CDR1 and CDR2 sequences are LNHDA and SQIVND (reference sequence).

The genes are TRBV7-8 and TRBJ1-1, with a possible D match to TRBD1 (6 bases). This CDR3 is 16 amino acids long. Trimming pared 5 bases from V and 2 bases from J, leaving 18 bases between. In germline, CDR1 is SGHVS, CDR2 FQNEAQ. CDR3 DNA sequence: TGTGCCAGCAGCAGAGACCCCCTACAGGGCAACACTGAAGCTTTCTTT. It translates to CASSRDPLQGNTEAFF.

V usage is TRBV6-5 and J usage is TRBJ2-2; tentative D call: TRBD2 (5 bases). The V gene lost 0 bases and the J gene lost 7 bases, with 9 bases spanning the gap. CDR3 size: 14 residues. The germline gives CDR1 MNHEY, CDR2 SVGAGI. The CDR3 nucleotides read TGTGCCAGCAGTTACTCCGAGGGCAGCGGGGAGCTGTTTTTT. The encoded protein is CASSYSEGSGELFF.

The chain combines TRBV6-8 with TRBJ1-1; no clear D gene. Germline V CDR1 and CDR2: MNHGY, SAAAGT. V was cut by 5 bases and J by 7 bases, with 11 bases left in between. The CDR3 totals 12 residues. CDR3 bases: TGTGCCAGCAGTCACAAGAGAGGTGAAGCTTTCTTT. The encoded protein is CASSHKRGEAFF.

This clonotype has a handful of counts. The chain employs TRBV11-1 and TRBJ2-1; 11 bases match TRBD2. Germline V CDR1 and CDR2: SGHAT, FQDESV (reference sequence). With 5 bases clipped from V and 0 bases from J, the junction kept 3 bases outside the gene matches. This CDR3 contains 16 residues. CDR3 region: CASSPTSGGSYNEQFF. Written as DNA, the CDR3 is TGTGCCAGCAGCCCCACTAGCGGGGGCTCCTACAATGAGCAGTTCTTC.

The J gene is TRBJ2-7, the V gene TRBV25-1; 9 nucleotides line up with TRBD1. Germline V gene sequence: CDR1 MGHDK, CDR2 SYGVNS. CDR3 length equals 14 residues. Trimming removed 7 bases from V and 2 bases from J; junction bases left unmatched: 6. The chain's CDR3 is CASKRQGGTYEQYF. For the CDR3, the DNA is TGTGCCAGCAAACGACAGGGGGGCACCTACGAGCAGTACTTC.

Only a few counts were recorded for this clonotype. J is TRBJ2-2 and V is TRBV5-4; D gene unclear. The CDR3 sequence is 13 residues long. In germline, CDR1 is SGHNT, CDR2 YYREEE (reference sequence). V gave up 4 bases and J gave up 7 bases, with 11 bases separating them. CDR3: CASSPLLGGELFF. The CDR3 region has the DNA TGTGCCAGCAGCCCGTTGTTGGGCGGGGAGCTGTTTTTT.

The chain joins TRBV2 to TRBJ2-1; D is possibly TRBD1 (6 bases). Trimming took off 7 bases at V and 3 bases at J, with 16 bases between the two ends. Germline CDR1 and CDR2: SNHLY and FYNNEI. The CDR3 has 15 residues. Here the CDR3 DNA reads TGTGCCAGCATTGTGGACAGCGAGTTCTACAATGAGCAGTTCTTC. The encoded protein is CASIVDSEFYNEQFF.

This clonotype was counted between two and nine times. The chain joins TRBV7-9 to TRBJ2-6; D uncertain. The germline gives CDR1 SEHNR, CDR2 FQNEAQ (reference sequence). The CDR3 loop spans 15 amino acids. Trimming removed 6 bases from V and 0 bases from J, with 9 bases in between. CDR3 in DNA: TGTGCCAGCAGAGCAGGAGTCTCTGGGGCCAACGTCCTGACTTTC. The encoded protein is CASRAGVSGANVLTF.

This chain links TRBV7-9 with TRBJ2-5, with 10 bases fitting TRBD2. Germline values: CDR1 SEHNR, CDR2 FQNEAQ (reference sequence). This CDR3 contains 17 residues. The ends lost 5 bases at V and 1 base at J; junction bases unmatched: 10. The CDR3 nucleotides read TGTGCCAGCAGCCCCTCAAGCGGACTAGCGGTCCAAGAGACCCAGTACTTC. Translated: CASSPSSGLAVQETQYF.

This clonotype has more than one count but fewer than ten. J is TRBJ2-1 and V is TRBV7-8; D uncertain. This CDR3 comprises 13 residues. V was pared by 3 bases and J by 8 bases, with 11 bases between. In germline, CDR1 is SGHVS, CDR2 FQNEAQ. In nucleotides, the CDR3 is TGTGCCAGCAGCTTCCGTCCCCTGGATGAGCAGTTCTTC. Its translation is CASSFRPLDEQFF.

The chain carries TRBV7-8 and TRBJ2-1; a possible D gene is TRBD2 (6 bases). The CDR3 has 15 amino acids. The ends were cut back, 4 bases at V and 5 bases at J, with 15 bases in the middle. The germline CDR1 and CDR2 sequences are SGHVS and FQNEAQ. The DNA for the CDR3 is TGTGCCAGCAGCTCCATTGCGGGGCTAAACAATGAGCAGTTCTTC. Protein product: CASSSIAGLNNEQFF.

The genes are TRBV15 and TRBJ2-1, with a possible D match to TRBD1 (5 bases). Per the germline V gene, CDR1 is LNHNV and CDR2 is YYDKDF (reference sequence). CDR3 length equals 11 residues. V gave up 10 bases and J gave up 5 bases, with 9 bases separating them. CDR3 amino acids: CAIATDNEQFF. The CDR3 DNA reads as TGTGCCATCGCGACAGACAATGAGCAGTTCTTC.

The rearrangement joins TRBV28 to TRBJ2-3; 9 bases fit TRBD2. CDR3 length equals 15 residues. After removal of 3 bases from V and 8 bases from J, the junction contained 9 bases not matched to a gene. Germline V gene lookup returns CDR1 MDHEN and CDR2 SYDVKM. In nucleotides, the CDR3 is TGTGCCAGCAGTTTGGCGGGAGGGCCCATCGGTACGCAGTATTTT. It is translated as CASSLAGGPIGTQYF.

J is TRBJ2-2 and V is TRBV28; D remains ambiguous. The CDR3 sequence is 14 residues long. The germline V gene encodes CDR1 MDHEN and CDR2 SYDVKM. V lost 10 bases and J lost 0, with 12 bases in between. CDR3 in amino acids: CATWDNANTGELFF. CDR3 coding DNA: TGTGCCACCTGGGATAATGCGAACACCGGGGAGCTGTTTTTT.

This sequence joins TRBV6-2 or TRBV6-3 and TRBJ2-1; 12 nucleotides agree with TRBD2. The CDR3 consists of 15 residues. V shed 5 bases and J 3 bases; nucleotides not matched to a gene: 2. From germline, CDR1 is MNHEY and CDR2 SVGEGT. The CDR3 loop reads CASSPTSGGYNEQFF. CDR3 sequence (DNA): TGTGCCAGCAGTCCGACTAGCGGGGGCTACAATGAGCAGTTCTTC.

The CDR3 sequence: CASSPLRDTGFGYTF. The CDR3 nucleotides read TGTGCCAGCAGCCCACTTCGGGACACGGGTTTCGGCTACACCTTC. V usage is TRBV7-2 and J usage is TRBJ1-2, with D maybe TRBD1 (6 bases). Between the trimmed V and J ends, which lost 5 bases and 8 bases, there was a span of 21 bases. The CDR3 is made up of 15 amino acids. Germline assignment: CDR1 SGHTA and CDR2 FQGNSA.